These 11 T cell receptor beta chains share one sample of origin, sequenced in a study of CD8 T cells in Susac syndrome (dated by TCRdb to between 2019 and 2020). The library was generated by the immunoSEQ multiplex PCR assay. RNA was extracted using the RNeasy kit, and about 0.5 to 1 ug of the RNA was reverse transcribed with random hexamers. TCRdb took the public reads, trimmed them with fastp at Q25, ran MiXCR for clone calling and kept in-frame beta chains. Under each unique CDR3 protein, matching rows form one entry showing the most common genes and DNA. In this sample the table shows hundreds of thousands of distinct CDR3 sequences, just under 95% of which occur a single time. 0.07% to 0.09% of the sample is taken by the ten largest. The sample comprised CD4+ T cells from PBMCs. The receptors were gathered from a human donor with multiple sclerosis.

The V gene is TRBV18, the J gene TRBJ1-3; D is unresolved. Germline V lookup: CDR1 KGHSH, CDR2 LQKENI. V was pared by 3 bases and J by 8 bases, with 14 bases between. CDR3 size: 14 residues. The CDR3 nucleotides read TGTGCCAGCTCACCTAAGGCCCCCCGGGACACCATATATTTT. It yields the protein CASSPKAPRDTIYF.

CDR3 DNA sequence: TGTGCCAGCAGTGTAGGTGGGGTCGGTTCGGATGGCTACACCTTC. Amino acids: CASSVGGVGSDGYTF. The chain joins TRBV6-1 to TRBJ1-2; D remains unclear. The V end was cut by 4 bases, the J end by 6 bases, with 18 bases between. This CDR3 has 15 residues. Germline V CDR1 and CDR2: MNHNS, SASEGT.

This clonotype was observed once. The chain couples TRBV5-1 to TRBJ1-1, with TRBD1 matching over 8 bases. CDR3 length: 14 amino acids. J was trimmed by 1 base and V by 3 bases; bases with no gene match: 2. Germline assignment: CDR1 SGHRS and CDR2 YFSETQ. Here the CDR3 DNA reads TGCGCCAGCAGCTGGACAGGGAGGAACACTGAAGCTTTCTTT. Encoded protein: CASSWTGRNTEAFF.

This sequence joins TRBV29-1 and TRBJ1-1; perhaps TRBD1 as D (5 bases). The germline gives CDR1 SQVTM, CDR2 ANQGSEA. Trimming shortened V by 6 bases and J by 3 bases, and 17 bases separated the two germline ends. There are 14 residues in the CDR3. The CDR3 DNA reads as TGCAGCGTCCGGGAGGTGGGGGAGGACACTGAAGCTTTCTTT. Amino acid sequence: CSVREVGEDTEAFF.

The gene calls are TRBV11-2 and TRBJ1-3; D is unresolved. This CDR3 has 12 residues. The V end lost 5 bases, the J end lost 8 bases, and 10 bases lay between the germline ends. Germline V gene lookup returns CDR1 SGHAT and CDR2 FQNNGV. DNA of the CDR3: TGTGCCAGCAGCCCGGGGAGTGACACCATATATTTT. The encoded protein is CASSPGSDTIYF. The entire variable domain, with the rest obtained from reference TRBV11-2 and TRBJ1-3, is as follows: EAGVAQSPRYKIIEKRQSVAFWCNPISGHATLYWYQQILGQGPKLLIQFQNNGVVDDSQLPKDRFSAERLKGVDSTLKIQPAKLEDSAVYLCASSPGSDTIYFGEGSWLTVV.

The chain employs TRBV20-1 and TRBJ2-3; 12 bases are shared with TRBD2. This CDR3 is 16 amino acids long. J lost 2 bases, V lost 1 base, and 4 bases had no gene match. Looked up from germline, CDR1 is DFQATT and CDR2 is SNEGSKA (reference sequence). The CDR3 nucleotides are TGCAGTGCTAGAGTCCTAGCGGGAGGGTTCACAGATACGCAGTATTTT. It yields the protein CSARVLAGGFTDTQYF.

The gene calls are TRBV3-1 and TRBJ2-1; possible D gene TRBD2, 6 bases. The CDR3 has 16 amino acids. With 1 base removed from V and 6 bases from J, the gap between germline ends came to 16 bases. Germline values: CDR1 LGHDT, CDR2 YNNKEL (reference sequence). The CDR3 is CASSQGMAGLPNEQFF. Here the CDR3 DNA reads TGTGCCAGCAGCCAAGGTATGGCGGGGTTGCCCAATGAGCAGTTCTTC.

This rearrangement joins TRBV6-6 to TRBJ1-5, with D possibly matching TRBD1 (5 bases). The germline V gene encodes CDR1 MNHNY and CDR2 SVGAGI (reference sequence). V lost 10 bases to trimming and J lost 0 bases, with 10 bases between them. The CDR3 consists of 13 residues. The chain's CDR3 is CATRQHSNQPQHF. The CDR3 DNA reads as TGTGCCACTCGACAGCATAGCAATCAGCCCCAGCATTTT.

This clonotype appeared once. This rearrangement joins TRBV11-2 to TRBJ1-1; D not certain. The V and J ends lost 5 bases and 4 bases respectively, with 14 bases between them. The CDR3 extends over 14 amino acids. Germline lookup yields CDR1 SGHAT and CDR2 FQNNGV. This CDR3 reads CASSAVPSGTEAFF. CDR3 nucleotides: TGTGCCAGCAGCGCGGTTCCCAGTGGCACTGAAGCTTTCTTT.

The chain couples TRBV5-1 to TRBJ2-6; TRBD2 might be the D (6 bases). Germline V gene data show CDR1 as SGHRS and CDR2 as YFSETQ. V was clipped by 0 bases and J by 0 bases, with 10 bases between them. This CDR3 region has 17 residues. The CDR3, as DNA: TGCGCCAGCAGCTTGGCCTTGCGGGACTCTGGGGCCAACGTCCTGACTTTC. Its protein is CASSLALRDSGANVLTF.

V and J are TRBV20-1 and TRBJ2-7, with 9 positions matching TRBD1. V lost 3 bases, J lost 6 bases, and 3 bases stayed unmatched. The germline V gene has CDR1 DFQATT and CDR2 SNEGSKA (reference sequence). The CDR3 is made up of 12 amino acids. The CDR3 DNA reads as TGCAGTGCTAGCAACAGGGGGCCCGAGCAGTACGTC. Amino acid sequence: CSASNRGPEQYV.